This TCR beta chain was captured by sequencing in a study of metastatic and nonmetastatic thyroid tumors. Study outcomes and limitations: The study reportedly found significantly higher TCR beta diversity in malignant thyroid tumors than benign nodules, in blood and tumor.

Concerning this clone itself: The antigen remains undetermined.

Trimming removed 4 bases from V and 7 bases from J; junction bases left unmatched: 17. The CDR3 loop spans 17 amino acids. CDR1 is KGHSH and CDR2 is LQKENI in the germline V gene. As processed by the authors: Using the CDR3 differences seen across clinicopathological groups, the authors built a distant-metastasis classifier for papillary thyroid cancer, which was meant to discriminate distant-metastatic patients. Through MiXCR, TCRdb re-clonotyped the PCR reads. What appears here as the V and J calls and clone size reflects TCRdb's work, not the paper's. The data contain approximately 15,000 clones, about 22% of them seen just once; the ten biggest clones take up less than 25%. Nobody among the patients had been given any treatment before thyroid surgery.

The chain links TRBV18 to TRBJ2-3, with 7 bases fitting TRBD1. The sequenced sample consisted of adjacent normal tissue. The TCR originated in a female donor with papillary thyroid cancer or a benign thyroid nodule (not recorded which). Some clones in this sample may be carry-over from other donors' samples. Written as DNA, the CDR3 is TGTGCCAGCTCACTTTTCTCCGGGACAGAAATTTCAAATACGCAGTATTTT. Translating it yields CASSLFSGTEISNTQYF.